This T cell receptor beta chain was found in a study of CD8 T cells in Susac syndrome. Trimming left V 2 bases short and J 0 bases short, with 18 bases between. This CDR3 is 18 amino acids long. Germline assignment: CDR1 SGDLS and CDR2 YYNGEE. The sample holds one count of this clonotype. A quantity of about 0.5 to 1 ug RNA underwent reverse transcription using random hexamers. An immunoSEQ multiplex PCR generated amplified TCR beta CDR3 products spanning 54 Vbeta and 13 Jbeta. TCRdb called the immunoSEQ multiplex PCR reads again in MiXCR, with one record for every CDR3 protein. The sample contains about 150,000 distinct CDR3 sequences, about 90% of which appear only once.

The rearrangement joins TRBV9 to TRBJ1-3; D not certain. Sequencing was done on a sample of CD4+ T cells from PBMCs. This receptor was obtained from a human donor in good health. For the CDR3, the DNA is TGTGCCAGCAGCGTCCAGGCCAAGCGACTGCCCTCTGGAAACACCATATATTTT. Its protein is CASSVQAKRLPSGNTIYF.